Sequencing of this TCR beta chain was carried out in a study of blood T cell repertoires in COVID-19 (dated by TCRdb to about 2020). Regarding the research as a whole: Collaborator samples came from the United States, Italy and Spain and covered acute and convalescent phases of COVID-19. The prospective study material was composed of cDNA or gDNA derived from T cells, B-cell-depleted T cells, or PBMCs. The dataset comprised deeply sampled blood TCRbeta repertoires from subjects exposed to, actively infected with, or recovered from COVID-19. Samples were obtained from the ongoing ImmuneRACE study (first 160 participants) and from over a thousand subjects provided by 6 global collaborators. Nearly every sample came with metadata listing a de-identified subject ID, COVID-19 status, age in years and sex. The repertoires were released in a freely available public database meant as a resource for research on the immune response to SARS-CoV-2. Where available, HLA class I and class II types were taken from metadata supplied by the sample provider and were not determined by assay-based typing.

Broader findings and caveats from the paper: The amount of clinical and demographic metadata varied by source and participant and was provided uncurated.

In the case of this clone: What antigen it recognizes has not been identified. It has no much larger one-base neighbor in the sample; base qualities were not kept.

Collaborating institutions collected whole blood in K2EDTA tubes following their own protocols. Collaborator samples were shipped for TCRbeta analysis as frozen whole blood, isolated PBMCs, or DNA extracted from either sample type. Taken from the germline V gene (reference sequence), the CDR1 and CDR2 loops are GTSNPN and SVGIG. The CDR3 measures 13 amino acids from cysteine to phenylalanine. Left in the record is the CDR3 DNA by itself, 39 bases read in frame from the first base. Trimming takes 4 bases from V and 1 base from J, and the germline ends sit 10 bases apart. TCRbeta CDR3 regions were amplified from genomic DNA using the immunoSEQ Assay, a bias-controlled multiplex PCR. The authors processed their data as follows. Nucleated cell counts per sample were estimated from amplification of reference gene primers within the assay. Sequence reads were collapsed and filtered to measure the absolute abundance of every unique TCRbeta CDR3 rearrangement. For each sample, productive Simpson clonality was calculated as the square root of Simpson's diversity index across productive rearrangements. Here the immuneACCESS table is served through TCRdb, limited to in-frame sequences with V and J called. Missing clones are a known gap in these copies; in checked studies unresolved V genes cover under half, and the rest lacks a known reason. V, J and clone size are taken as reported in that table, and D and trimming were inferred from the DNA itself. The sample table holds fewer than 150,000 clones, of which about 85% were seen once. In total, the top ten clones hold about 13% of the sample.

The source material was peripheral blood. The receptor's source is a human donor in a cohort sampled during active COVID-19. This chain is built from TRBV30 and TRBJ1-1; tentative D gene TRBD1, with 5 bases matching. In nucleotide form, the sequence is TGTGCCTGGACGGGAGGGACGAACACTGAAGCTTTCTTT. This codes for CAWTGGTNTEAFF.